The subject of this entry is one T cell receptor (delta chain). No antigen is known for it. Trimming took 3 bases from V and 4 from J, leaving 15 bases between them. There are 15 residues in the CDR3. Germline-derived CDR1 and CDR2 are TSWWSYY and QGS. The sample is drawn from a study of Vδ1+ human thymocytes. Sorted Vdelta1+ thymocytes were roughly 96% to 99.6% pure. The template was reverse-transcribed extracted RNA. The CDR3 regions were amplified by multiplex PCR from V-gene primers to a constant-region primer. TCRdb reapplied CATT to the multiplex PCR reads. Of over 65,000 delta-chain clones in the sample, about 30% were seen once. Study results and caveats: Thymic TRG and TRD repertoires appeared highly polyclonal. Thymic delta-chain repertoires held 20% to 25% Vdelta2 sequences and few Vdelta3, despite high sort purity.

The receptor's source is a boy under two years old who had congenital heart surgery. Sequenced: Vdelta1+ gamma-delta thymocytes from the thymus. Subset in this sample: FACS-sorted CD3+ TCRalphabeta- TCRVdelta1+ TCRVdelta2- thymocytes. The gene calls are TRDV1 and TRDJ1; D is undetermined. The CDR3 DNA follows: TGTGCTCTTGGGGACGACTCCCTGATAGGCGATAAACTCATCTTT. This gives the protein CALGDDSLIGDKLIF.